This T cell receptor beta chain is drawn from a study of technical replicates of blood from four donors. Trimming removed 0 bases from V and 0 bases from J, with 13 bases in between. Germline assignment: CDR1 SGHTS and CDR2 YDEGEE. This CDR3 is 17 amino acids long. Clones were read by immunoSEQ multiplex PCR, and TCRdb kept only the in-frame ones, dropping some. Of some 70,000 clones detected, roughly 93% appear once; the ten largest clones hold around 0.37%. This TCR came from a human donor in good health. Sequencing used T cells isolated from PBMCs. The chain is built from TRBV5-8 and TRBJ1-3; D gene unclear. CDR3 bases: TGTGCCAGCAGCTTGGAAGGTCGGCACTACTCTGGAAACACCATATATTTT. Translating it yields CASSLEGRHYSGNTIYF.